What follows are 7 T cell receptor beta chains derived from one specimen sequenced in a study of cytomegalovirus exposure and HLA in healthy donors. A multiplex PCR was run with 60 Vbeta primers and 13 Jbeta primers. TCRdb keeps only in-frame clones here, not all; method: immunoSEQ multiplex PCR. The profile shows about 140,000 clones, over 70% of them singletons. The sequenced sample consisted of PBMCs. The receptors here all came from a male donor in good health and CMV-seronegative.

The chain combines TRBV5-5 with TRBJ2-3; TRBD2 aligns across 12 bases. Trimming at V came to 5 bases and at J to 4 bases, leaving 8 bases not matched to a gene. There are 16 residues in the CDR3. CDR1 and CDR2 (germline): SGHKS, YYEKEE (reference sequence). CDR3 DNA sequence: TGTGCCAGCAGACCTACTAGCGGGGGGTTGTCAGATACGCAGTATTTT. Amino acids: CASRPTSGGLSDTQYF.

V and J are TRBV7-3 and TRBJ2-3, with 15 bases lining up with TRBD2. With 5 bases clipped from V and 1 base from J, the junction kept 7 bases outside the gene matches. The CDR3 length is 18 residues. Germline assignment: CDR1 SGHTA and CDR2 FQGTGA. This chain's CDR3 is CASSLGLAGGPGTDTQYF. The DNA for the CDR3 is TGTGCCAGCAGCCTAGGACTAGCGGGGGGGCCCGGCACAGATACGCAGTATTTT.

This clone was detected once. The chain combines TRBV9 with TRBJ2-2; 8 bases align to TRBD1. This CDR3 has 17 amino acids. Germline lookup yields CDR1 SGDLS and CDR2 YYNGEE. With V trimmed by 4 bases and J by 1 base, 9 bases remained unmatched. The DNA of the CDR3 is TGTGCCAGCAGCACCAACAGGGGGAAAGAGAACACCGGGGAGCTGTTTTTT. Translating it yields CASSTNRGKENTGELFF.

V and J are TRBV5-1 and TRBJ2-7; a weak D match, TRBD2 (5 bases). V lost 4 bases, J lost 6 bases, and 14 bases lay in between. The CDR3 extends over 13 amino acids. Germline lookup yields CDR1 SGHRS and CDR2 YFSETQ. CDR3 bases: TGCGCCAGCAGCCTCCAGCTAGCCACCGAGCAGTACTTC. Protein product: CASSLQLATEQYF.

The chain joins TRBV5-4 to TRBJ2-5; TRBD2 matches 12 bases. The CDR3 runs 18 residues. Germline V gene lookup returns CDR1 SGHNT and CDR2 YYREEE (reference sequence). Losses at the gene ends were 4 bases for V and 5 bases for J; bases not matched to a gene: 15. CDR3 sequence reads: CASSPSYLAGGPRETQYF. CDR3 DNA sequence: TGTGCCAGCAGCCCAAGCTACCTAGCGGGGGGGCCGAGGGAGACCCAGTACTTC.

This chain links TRBV11-1 with TRBJ2-7; TRBD2 matches 7 bases. Unmatched junction bases numbered 10, after V lost 8 bases and J lost 6 bases. This CDR3 is built from 13 residues. Germline-derived CDR1 and CDR2 are SGHAT and FQDESV (reference sequence). The CDR3 is CASGGGTGVEQYF. The CDR3 nucleotides read TGTGCCAGCGGGGGGGGTACGGGAGTCGAGCAGTACTTC. The entire variable domain, with the rest obtained from reference TRBV11-1 and TRBJ2-7, is as follows: EAEVAQSPRYKITEKSQAVAFWCDPISGHATLYWYRQILGQGPELLVQFQDESVVDDSQLPKDRFSAERLKGVDSTLKIQPAELGDSAMYLCASGGGTGVEQYFGPGTRLTVT.

The table lists this clone with a few counts. The chain links TRBV4-1 to TRBJ2-3, with 9 bases aligning to TRBD2. Germline loops: CDR1 MGHRA, CDR2 YSYEKL. The CDR3 totals 16 residues. The ends lost 0 bases at V and 6 bases at J; junction bases unmatched: 7. The CDR3 protein is CASSQDEGGGADTQYF. Written as DNA, the CDR3 is TGCGCCAGCAGCCAAGATGAAGGCGGGGGGGCGGATACGCAGTATTTT.